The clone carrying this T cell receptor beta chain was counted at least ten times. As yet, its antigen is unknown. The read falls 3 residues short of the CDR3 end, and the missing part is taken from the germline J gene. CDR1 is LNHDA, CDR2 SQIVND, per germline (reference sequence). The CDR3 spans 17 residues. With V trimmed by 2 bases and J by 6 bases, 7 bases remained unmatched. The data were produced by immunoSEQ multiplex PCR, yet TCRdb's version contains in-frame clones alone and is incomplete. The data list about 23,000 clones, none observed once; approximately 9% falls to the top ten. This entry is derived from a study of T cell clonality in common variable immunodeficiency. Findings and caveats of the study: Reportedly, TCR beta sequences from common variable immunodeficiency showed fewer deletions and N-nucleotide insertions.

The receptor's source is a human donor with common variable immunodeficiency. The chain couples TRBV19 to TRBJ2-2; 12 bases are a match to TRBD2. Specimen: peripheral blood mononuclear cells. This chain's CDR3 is CASSIWGTSGFAGELFF. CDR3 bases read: TGTGCCAGTAGTATATGGGGGACTAGCGGGTTTGCCGGGGAG.